This passage covers 28 T cell receptor beta chains from one sample sequenced in a study of Ad26.COV2.S vaccination and SARS-CoV-2 variants. Profiled with immunoSEQ multiplex PCR; TCRdb holds only in-frame clones, not every one. The table records over 450,000 clones, 80% to 90% of them present only once. Regarding treatment: about 20 received Ad26.COV2.S at low or high dose, single or two shots; roughly five received placebo; per-sample allocation not given. Following the first vaccine or placebo injection, samples were taken on day 63. The material was peripheral blood, obtained in a trial of Ad26.COV2.S vaccine versus placebo. These receptors originate from a person aged 18-60 years who received the Ad26.COV2.S COVID-19 vaccine or a placebo.

The V call is TRBV6-5, the J call TRBJ2-6; no firm D call. From germline, CDR1 is MNHEY and CDR2 SVGAGI. The length of the CDR3 is 15 residues. V was clipped by 2 bases and J by 0 bases, with 5 bases between them. CDR3 in DNA: TGTGCCAGCAGTTACGTGGACTCTGGGGCCAACGTCCTGACTTTC. It specifies CASSYVDSGANVLTF.

The V gene is TRBV28, the J gene TRBJ1-3, with D perhaps TRBD1 (5 bases). This CDR3 has 14 amino acids. Germline CDR1 is MDHEN and CDR2 is SYDVKM. The ends were cut back, 3 bases at V and 2 bases at J, with 8 bases in the middle. The DNA for the CDR3 is TGTGCCAGCAGTTTCTCAGGGACTGGAAACACCATATATTTT. It translates to CASSFSGTGNTIYF.

This clone has more than one count but fewer than ten. CDR3 DNA: TGTGCCAGCAGGTTCGCCGGGACTAGCGTCTTTCTAGAGCAGTTCTTC. Translation gives CASRFAGTSVFLEQFF. The chain couples TRBV5-5 to TRBJ2-1; 10 nucleotides match TRBD2. This CDR3 has 16 residues. After removal of 5 bases from V and 10 bases from J, the junction contained 15 bases not matched to a gene. Looked up from germline, CDR1 is SGHKS and CDR2 is YYEKEE (reference sequence).

V usage is TRBV3-1 (or the pseudogene TRBV3-2) and J usage is TRBJ2-1; the D gene is possibly TRBD1 (5 bases). Germline values: CDR1 LGHDT, CDR2 YNNKEL (reference sequence). Trimming took 2 bases from V and 5 from J, leaving 7 bases between them. The length of the CDR3 is 13 residues. CDR3 sequence (DNA): TGTGCCAGCAGCCAAATGACAGACAATGAGCAGTTCTTC. It translates to CASSQMTDNEQFF.

The chain links TRBV4-3 to TRBJ1-5; perhaps TRBD1 as D (5 bases). Trimming took 1 base from V and 0 from J, leaving 13 bases between them. Germline assignment: CDR1 LGHNA and CDR2 YSLEER. The CDR3 contains 17 residues. The chain's CDR3 is CASSQGLSGHSNQPQHF. The CDR3, as DNA: TGCGCCAGCAGCCAAGGTTTGTCAGGACATAGCAATCAGCCCCAGCATTTT.

The V gene is TRBV4-3, the J gene TRBJ1-1; D not resolved. Per germline, CDR1 LGHNA and CDR2 YSLEER. CDR3 length: 13 amino acids. Trimming stripped 4 bases from V and 2 bases from J, with 8 bases between. CDR3 DNA sequence: TGCGCCAGCAGCCGAGCAGGTAACACTGAAGCTTTCTTT. Translated, it gives CASSRAGNTEAFF.

The J gene is TRBJ2-3, the V gene TRBV9, with TRBD2 matching 10 bases. Looked up from germline, CDR1 is SGDLS and CDR2 is YYNGEE. The CDR3 is 16 residues long. Germline trimming cut 3 bases from V and 4 bases from J; bases unmatched to any gene: 8. In DNA, the CDR3 is TGTGCCAGCAGCGAGGCAGCGGGAGGGGGGGCAGATACGCAGTATTTT. Translation gives CASSEAAGGGADTQYF.

The chain has TRBV5-6 and TRBJ1-2; 12 bases agree with TRBD1. V gave up 4 bases and J gave up 8 bases; unmatched junction bases: 9. This CDR3 is built from 15 residues. In germline, CDR1 is SGHDT, CDR2 YYEEEE. The CDR3 nucleotides read TGTGCCAGCAGCACAGAACCGGGACAGGGGGCCGGCTACACCTTC. Its translation: CASSTEPGQGAGYTF.

This clone was found once. The chain is built from TRBV19 and TRBJ1-5, with D tentatively TRBD1 (5 bases). Germline values: CDR1 LNHDA, CDR2 SQIVND (reference sequence). V dropped 7 bases and J dropped 7 bases, with 17 bases sitting between them. The CDR3 consists of 14 residues. The CDR3 nucleotides read TGTGCCAGTACCGCAGTCGCAGGGCAACAGCCCCAGCATTTT. It codes for CASTAVAGQQPQHF.

The chain links TRBV5-1 to TRBJ2-7; D is unclear. V dropped 0 bases and J dropped 2 bases, with 3 bases sitting between them. Germline V gene lookup returns CDR1 SGHRS and CDR2 YFSETQ. The CDR3 is 12 residues long. CDR3 residues: CASSLEAYEQYF. CDR3 nucleotides: TGCGCCAGCAGCTTGGAAGCCTACGAGCAGTACTTC.

This chain joins TRBV2 and TRBJ2-3, with D unclear. The CDR3 consists of 13 residues. Germline loops: CDR1 SNHLY, CDR2 FYNNEI. V lost 5 bases to trimming and J lost 6 bases, with 12 bases between them. The CDR3 coding sequence is TGTGCCAGCAGTAGAGTCCCAAGGGATACGCAGTATTTT. Protein product: CASSRVPRDTQYF.

V gene TRBV5-1 combines with J gene TRBJ2-1, with D possibly matching TRBD2 (6 bases). The CDR3 spans 15 residues. The ends were cut back, 4 bases at V and 1 base at J, with 12 bases in the middle. Looked up from germline, CDR1 is SGHRS and CDR2 is YFSETQ. In DNA form, the CDR3 reads TGCGCCAGCAGCCCTGGAGGGCCGTCCTACAATGAGCAGTTCTTC. This sequence encodes CASSPGGPSYNEQFF.

V usage is TRBV7-3 and J usage is TRBJ2-7; D gene ambiguous. The length of the CDR3 is 15 residues. Germline V gene sequence: CDR1 SGHTA, CDR2 FQGTGA. V lost 5 bases to trimming and J lost 2 bases, with 16 bases between them. CDR3 nucleotide sequence: TGTGCCAGCAGCCCCTCAGGAGATATAACCTACGAGCAGTACTTC. It translates to CASSPSGDITYEQYF.

The chain recombines TRBV19 with TRBJ2-7, with a possible D match to TRBD1 (6 bases). This CDR3 has 14 amino acids. V lost 5 bases to trimming and J lost 3 bases, with 14 bases between them. Germline CDR1 LNHDA, CDR2 SQIVND (reference sequence). CDR3 in amino acids: CASSPRDMDYEQYF. Written as DNA, the CDR3 is TGTGCCAGTAGTCCCCGGGACATGGACTACGAGCAGTACTTC.

CDR3 DNA: TGTGCCAGCAGCCCTGAGGACAGGGGATGGGGCACTGAAGCTTTCTTT. Translated, it gives CASSPEDRGWGTEAFF. The chain couples TRBV6-6 to TRBJ1-1, with 9 bases identical to TRBD1. The V gene's germline CDR1 is MNHNY and CDR2 SVGAGI (reference sequence). CDR3 length: 16 amino acids. V lost 6 bases to trimming and J lost 4 bases; unmatched junction nucleotides: 12.

The rearrangement uses TRBV7-2 and TRBJ2-7; 11 positions match TRBD2. V was clipped by 5 bases and J by 4 bases; unmatched bases: 10. CDR1 SGHTA and CDR2 FQGNSA come from the germline V gene. This CDR3 contains 16 residues. This chain's CDR3 is CASSPGASGRFYEQYF. The CDR3 DNA sequence: TGTGCCAGCAGCCCCGGCGCTAGCGGGAGGTTTTACGAGCAGTACTTC.

This clone showed up just a few times. The gene calls are TRBV6-2 or TRBV6-3 and TRBJ1-2, with a possible D match to TRBD1 (5 bases). Trimming shortened V by 6 bases and J by 2 bases, and 16 bases separated the two germline ends. The CDR3 runs 15 residues. Germline values: CDR1 MNHEY, CDR2 SVGEGT. The DNA of the CDR3 is TGTGCCAGCAGCCCCGACAGACGCATGAACTATGGCTACACCTTC. Translated: CASSPDRRMNYGYTF.

This clone was detected only once. The chain links TRBV6-5 to TRBJ2-7, with 8 bases matching TRBD2. Losses at the gene ends were 0 bases for V and 2 bases for J; bases not matched to a gene: 6. There are 16 residues in the CDR3. Looked up from germline, CDR1 is MNHEY and CDR2 is SVGAGI. This chain's CDR3 is CASSYSPAGDTYEQYF. The CDR3 bases are TGTGCCAGCAGTTACTCTCCAGCGGGGGACACCTACGAGCAGTACTTC.

This chain joins TRBV6-5 and TRBJ1-1; possible D gene TRBD1, 5 bases. This CDR3 is built from 13 residues. Trimming left V 6 bases short and J 13 bases short, with 21 bases between. Germline values: CDR1 MNHEY, CDR2 SVGAGI. For the CDR3, the DNA is TGTGCCAGCAGAAAGGGCGGGACCATTAGGGGTTTCTTT. Translating gives CASRKGGTIRGFF.

The CDR3 sequence: CASSGGEQETQYF. CDR3 sequence (DNA): TGTGCCAGCTCCGGGGGGGAACAAGAGACCCAGTACTTC. V is TRBV18 and J is TRBJ2-5, with 8 bases fitting TRBD2. From germline, CDR1 is KGHSH and CDR2 LQKENI. The CDR3 runs to 13 residues. With 6 bases clipped from V and 2 bases from J, the junction kept 2 bases outside the gene matches.

The chain is built from TRBV18 and TRBJ2-1; 10 bases align to TRBD2. CDR1 is KGHSH, CDR2 LQKENI, per germline. The CDR3 is 16 amino acids. The V gene end was trimmed by 3 bases and the J gene end by 8 bases; junction bases not matched to a gene: 10. The CDR3 loop is CASSPKWTSGVDEQFF. In DNA, the CDR3 is TGTGCCAGCTCACCTAAGTGGACTAGCGGTGTCGATGAGCAGTTCTTC.

V is TRBV19 and J is TRBJ2-1, with 9 bases fitting TRBD2. Germline V CDR1 and CDR2: LNHDA, SQIVND (reference sequence). V trimming: 7 bases; J trimming: 4 bases; junction bases outside the gene matches: 5. This CDR3 region has 14 residues. CDR3 nucleotides: TGTGCCAGTATGACTAGCGGAACATACAATGAGCAGTTCTTC. Protein product: CASMTSGTYNEQFF.

V gene TRBV7-9 combines with J gene TRBJ2-7; the match to TRBD1 covers 8 bases. The junction had 13 bases not matched to a gene; V was cut back by 5 bases and J by 1 base. The CDR3 has 17 amino acids. Germline assignment: CDR1 SEHNR and CDR2 FQNEAQ (reference sequence). CDR3 loop: CASSTGTGGGGSYEQYF. As DNA, the CDR3 is TGTGCCAGCAGCACCGGCACAGGGGGTGGTGGGTCCTACGAGCAGTACTTC. Full variable domain (rest looked up from reference TRBV7-9 and TRBJ2-7): DTGVSQNPRHKITKRGQNVTFRCDPISEHNRLYWYRQTLGQGPEFLTYFQNEAQLEKSRLLSDRFSAERPKGSFSTLEIQRTEQGDSAMYLCASSTGTGGGGSYEQYFGPGTRLTVT.

V gene TRBV6-5 combines with J gene TRBJ1-2; D gene unclear. CDR3 length: 14 amino acids. CDR1 and CDR2 from the germline V gene are MNHEY and SVGAGI. The V and J ends lost 5 bases and 4 bases respectively, with 14 bases between them. Written as DNA, the CDR3 is TGTGCCAGCAGTCCCCACTCGGCAGCCTATGGCTACACCTTC. Translating gives CASSPHSAAYGYTF.

The chain couples TRBV7-3 to TRBJ2-3; TRBD2 is a possible D gene (6 bases). This CDR3 region has 14 residues. From germline, CDR1 is SGHTA and CDR2 FQGTGA. With 1 base removed from V and 7 bases from J, the gap between germline ends came to 12 bases. This CDR3 reads CASSLNGAGNTQYF. CDR3 nucleotides: TGTGCCAGCAGCTTAAACGGGGCGGGAAATACGCAGTATTTT.

J is TRBJ2-3 and V is TRBV28, with D tentatively TRBD2 (5 bases). Germline loops: CDR1 MDHEN, CDR2 SYDVKM. The CDR3 loop spans 13 amino acids. With 10 bases removed from V and 2 bases from J, the gap between germline ends came to 13 bases. DNA for the CDR3: TGTGCCACCTCGCACGGGGTCACAGATACGCAGTATTTT. Its protein product is CATSHGVTDTQYF. The full variable domain, in which reference TRBV28 and TRBJ2-3 provide the parts outside the CDR3, is DVKVTQSSRYLVKRTGEKVFLECVQDMDHENMFWYRQDPGLGLRLIYFSYDVKMKEKGDIPEGYSVSREKKERFSLILESASTNQTSMYLCATSHGVTDTQYFGPGTRLTVL.

This rearrangement joins TRBV6-1 to TRBJ1-6, with 7 bases matching TRBD1. The trim removed 0 bases at V and 6 bases at J, leaving 8 bases unmatched. Germline CDR1 reads MNHNS; CDR2 reads SASEGT. This CDR3 contains 17 residues. CDR3 nucleotides: TGTGCCAGCAGTGAAGCCCCGGACAGGCGCACTAATTCACCCCTCCACTTT. Amino acid sequence: CASSEAPDRRTNSPLHF.

Worth noting for this clone: The sample holds other DNA sequences that translate to the same CDR3. The rearrangement uses TRBV14 and TRBJ2-7; D not resolved. This CDR3 is 11 amino acids long. Trimming removed 4 bases at V and 3 bases at J, with 4 bases between. Germline CDR1 and CDR2: SGHDN and FVKESK. The CDR3 DNA reads as TGTGCCAGCAGCCGGAACTACGAGCAGTACTTC. It yields the protein CASSRNYEQYF. Full variable domain (remainder filled in from reference TRBV14 and TRBJ2-7): EAGVTQFPSHSVIEKGQTVTLRCDPISGHDNLYWYRRVMGKEIKFLLHFVKESKQDESGMPNNRFLAERTGGTYSTLKVQPAELEDSGVYFCASSRNYEQYFGPGTRLTVT.